Below, 25 T cell receptor beta chains from the same sample are listed, as sequenced in a study of graft-versus-host responses after intestinal transplantation. The data were produced by immunoSEQ multiplex PCR, yet TCRdb's version contains in-frame clones alone and is incomplete. The data contain tens of thousands of clones, roughly 91% of them singletons. These receptors lack a known antigen. The sample here was unstimulated CD8+ T cells sorted from spleen or lymph node cells, taken before intestinal transplant. Every receptor here comes from a human donor who received an intestinal transplant.

This clone appeared a few times. CDR3 loop: CASSNPTSTDTQYF. CDR3 DNA: TGTGCCAGCAGTAACCCCACTAGCACAGATACGCAGTATTTT. This sequence joins TRBV27 and TRBJ2-3; D remains unclear. V lost 5 bases and J 0 bases, leaving 9 bases between the germline ends. The CDR3 loop spans 14 amino acids. The V gene's germline CDR1 is MNHEY and CDR2 SMNVEV (reference sequence).

This chain connects TRBV28 to TRBJ1-5; no clear D gene. CDR1 MDHEN and CDR2 SYDVKM come from the germline V gene. The CDR3 runs to 17 residues. With 6 bases removed from V and 3 bases from J, the gap between germline ends came to 21 bases. The CDR3 here is CASRTNAAGIDNQPQHF. The CDR3 coding sequence is TGTGCCAGCAGAACCAACGCGGCGGGCATAGACAATCAGCCCCAGCATTTT.

The chain recombines TRBV11-2 with TRBJ1-1; D is undetermined. This CDR3 contains 15 residues. Trimming shortened V by 2 bases and J by 1 base, and 11 bases separated the two germline ends. CDR1 SGHAT and CDR2 FQNNGV come from the germline V gene. The chain's CDR3 is CASSLSARWNTEAFF. The CDR3 coding sequence is TGTGCCAGCAGCTTATCTGCCCGGTGGAACACTGAAGCTTTCTTT.

This chain links TRBV29-1 with TRBJ2-7, with 7 bases identical to TRBD1. The CDR3 spans 15 residues. Germline CDR1 and CDR2: SQVTM and ANQGSEA. V was pared by 1 base and J by 0 bases, with 6 bases of the junction left unmatched. This chain's CDR3 is CSVEGQGYNSYEQYF. The DNA for the CDR3 is TGCAGCGTTGAAGGACAGGGTTACAACTCCTACGAGCAGTACTTC.

The chain recombines TRBV28 with TRBJ2-7; no firm D call. The CDR3 runs 15 residues. The germline CDR1 and CDR2 sequences are MDHEN and SYDVKM. The V gene lost 4 bases and the J gene lost 2 bases, with 15 bases spanning the gap. DNA for the CDR3: TGTGCCAGCAGTTCCGATTCCCTGAAGCCCTACGAGCAGTACTTC. Translated: CASSSDSLKPYEQYF.

The chain uses TRBV19 and TRBJ1-2, with D possibly TRBD1 on 5 matching bases. Germline CDR1 is LNHDA and CDR2 is SQIVND (reference sequence). V lost 0 bases and J 4 bases, leaving 18 bases between the germline ends. The CDR3 loop spans 17 amino acids. CDR3 region: CASSIDLFGQGTYGYTF. The CDR3 DNA follows: TGTGCCAGTAGTATAGATCTATTTGGTCAGGGAACCTATGGCTACACCTTC.

The chain employs TRBV27 and TRBJ2-3, with no clear D. This CDR3 comprises 13 residues. Germline assignment: CDR1 MNHEY and CDR2 SMNVEV (reference sequence). V lost 3 bases and J 4 bases, leaving 8 bases between the germline ends. In nucleotides, the CDR3 is TGTGCCAGCAGTTTCTTTACGGCAGATACGCAGTATTTT. Encoded protein: CASSFFTADTQYF.

The genes are TRBV10-3 and TRBJ1-2; the match to TRBD1 covers 7 bases. With V trimmed by 7 bases and J by 3 bases, 11 bases remained unmatched. CDR1 is ENHRY and CDR2 is SYGVKD in the germline V gene. The CDR3 extends over 15 amino acids. The DNA of the CDR3 is TGTGCCATCACCGCCGACAGGGCGGATTACTATGGCTACACCTTC. Amino acids: CAITADRADYYGYTF.

This chain joins TRBV29-1 and TRBJ2-2, with D uncertain. Germline V gene lookup returns CDR1 SQVTM and CDR2 ANQGSEA. This CDR3 comprises 12 residues. Trimming removed 5 bases at V and 4 bases at J, with 8 bases between. The CDR3 protein is CSVLLFTGELFF. CDR3 in DNA: TGCAGCGTTCTCCTCTTCACCGGGGAGCTGTTTTTT.

The J gene is TRBJ2-3, the V gene TRBV13; TRBD2 agrees at 8 bases. CDR3 length equals 16 residues. The germline V gene has CDR1 PRHDT and CDR2 FYEKMQ (reference sequence). Unmatched junction bases numbered 10, after V lost 5 bases and J lost 3 bases. The CDR3 sequence: CASSHTLAVETDTQYF. As DNA, the CDR3 is TGTGCCAGCAGCCACACACTAGCGGTTGAAACAGATACGCAGTATTTT.

The rearrangement joins TRBV19 to TRBJ1-2, with 9 positions matching TRBD1. The V gene's germline CDR1 is LNHDA and CDR2 SQIVND (reference sequence). V lost 9 bases to trimming and J lost 7 bases; unmatched junction nucleotides: 15. The length of the CDR3 is 15 residues. The CDR3 protein is CASNIGTGPLGGYTF. The DNA of the CDR3 is TGTGCCAGCAATATCGGGACAGGGCCCCTGGGTGGCTACACCTTC. Full variable domain (rest looked up from reference TRBV19 and TRBJ1-2): DGGITQSPKYLFRKEGQNVTLSCEQNLNHDAMYWYRQDPGQGLRLIYYSQIVNDFQKGDIAEGYSVSREKKESFPLTVTSAQKNPTAFYLCASNIGTGPLGGYTFGSGTRLTVV.

This chain uses TRBV30 with TRBJ1-5, with D uncertain. The CDR3 consists of 13 residues. V was shortened by 5 bases and J by 5 bases, with 13 bases between the two germline ends. Germline values: CDR1 GTSNPN, CDR2 SVGIG (reference sequence). The CDR3: CAWGPTSDQPQHF. CDR3 sequence (DNA): TGTGCCTGGGGCCCGACATCCGATCAGCCCCAGCATTTT.

This sequence joins TRBV9 and TRBJ2-1, with D unresolved. This CDR3 comprises 16 residues. Trimming removed 0 bases from V and 0 bases from J, with 10 bases in between. CDR1 is SGDLS and CDR2 is YYNGEE in the germline V gene. The CDR3, as DNA: TGTGCCAGCAGCGTAGATGCAGGTTTCTCCTACAATGAGCAGTTCTTC. This gives the protein CASSVDAGFSYNEQFF.

This sequence joins TRBV7-9 and TRBJ1-1; possibly TRBD1 for D (6 bases). Trimming took 5 bases from V and 0 from J, leaving 13 bases between them. This CDR3 is built from 15 residues. Germline CDR1 SEHNR, CDR2 FQNEAQ (reference sequence). The CDR3 loop reads CASSLTGPLNTEAFF. In nucleotides, the CDR3 is TGTGCCAGCAGCCTCACAGGGCCCTTGAACACTGAAGCTTTCTTT.

The genes are TRBV2 and TRBJ1-6; 8 bases are shared with TRBD1. In germline, CDR1 is SNHLY, CDR2 FYNNEI. The CDR3 sequence is 16 residues long. V shed 8 bases, J shed 4 bases, and the junction held 10 bases outside the gene matches. CDR3 residues: CASLEDRALYNSPLHF. The CDR3 DNA follows: TGTGCCAGCCTTGAGGACAGGGCCCTTTATAATTCACCCCTCCACTTT.

The genes are TRBV13 and TRBJ2-5, with a possible D match to TRBD1 (5 bases). The V end was cut by 1 base, the J end by 2 bases, with 11 bases between. This CDR3 has 15 residues. Germline-derived CDR1 and CDR2 are PRHDT and FYEKMQ (reference sequence). The CDR3 reads CASSLVPRAQETQYF. CDR3 bases: TGTGCCAGCAGCTTAGTCCCCAGGGCTCAAGAGACCCAGTACTTC.

The V gene is TRBV4-3, the J gene TRBJ2-3; 8 bases fit TRBD2. Trimming cost V 1 base and J 2 bases; bases outside gene matches: 11. This CDR3 contains 18 residues. Germline loops: CDR1 LGHNA, CDR2 YSLEER. CDR3 protein: CASSQGGWLAGITDTQYF. Here the CDR3 DNA reads TGCGCCAGCAGCCAAGGCGGTTGGCTAGCGGGTATCACAGATACGCAGTATTTT.

The rearrangement links TRBV19 to TRBJ2-7; possible D gene TRBD1, 7 bases. The V end lost 5 bases, the J end lost 3 bases, and 20 bases lay between the germline ends. The germline V gene encodes CDR1 LNHDA and CDR2 SQIVND (reference sequence). The CDR3 is 16 residues long. CDR3 region: CASSLRGTEKNYEQYF. As DNA, the CDR3 is TGTGCCAGTAGTCTACGCGGGACAGAGAAAAACTACGAGCAGTACTTC. The whole variable domain, filled in from reference TRBV19 and TRBJ2-7, reads DGGITQSPKYLFRKEGQNVTLSCEQNLNHDAMYWYRQDPGQGLRLIYYSQIVNDFQKGDIAEGYSVSREKKESFPLTVTSAQKNPTAFYLCASSLRGTEKNYEQYFGPGTRLTVT.

This sequence joins TRBV6-1 and TRBJ1-2; perhaps TRBD1 as D (5 bases). V was clipped by 1 base and J by 3 bases, with 18 bases between them. The CDR3 length is 17 residues. CDR1 and CDR2 (germline): MNHNS, SASEGT. The CDR3 loop is CASSEVPGPPPDYGYTF. The CDR3 region has the DNA TGTGCCAGCAGTGAAGTTCCAGGGCCGCCGCCGGACTATGGCTACACCTTC.

V usage is TRBV27 and J usage is TRBJ1-2, with D hard to call. The CDR3 is made up of 14 amino acids. V gave up 5 bases and J gave up 8 bases, with 18 bases separating them. Germline V gene lookup returns CDR1 MNHEY and CDR2 SMNVEV (reference sequence). The CDR3 DNA sequence: TGTGCCAGCAGTACCCCCGGAGGGAGGTTAGGCTACACCTTC. Amino acids: CASSTPGGRLGYTF.

J is TRBJ1-4 and V is TRBV7-9; no reliable D call. Per the germline V gene, CDR1 is SEHNR and CDR2 is FQNEAQ (reference sequence). The V end lost 4 bases, the J end lost 8 bases, and 17 bases lay between the germline ends. There are 15 residues in the CDR3. CDR3 DNA: TGTGCCAGCAGCTCGCGAGGGAGTTCGGAGGAAAAACTGTTTTTT. This sequence encodes CASSSRGSSEEKLFF.

The CDR3 sequence: CASSQTGKGGNTEAFF. DNA of the CDR3: TGTGCCAGCAGCCAGACAGGGAAGGGTGGGAACACTGAAGCTTTCTTT. This sequence joins TRBV4-2 and TRBJ1-1, with TRBD1 matching 7 bases. The trim removed 3 bases at V and 1 base at J, leaving 8 bases unmatched. Looked up from germline, CDR1 is LGHNA and CDR2 is YNFKEQ. This CDR3 spans 16 amino acids.

This chain uses TRBV9 with TRBJ2-5; TRBD2 matches at 9 bases. V was pared by 3 bases and J by 2 bases, with 5 bases of the junction left unmatched. CDR3 length: 15 amino acids. CDR1 is SGDLS and CDR2 is YYNGEE in the germline V gene. CDR3 in DNA: TGTGCCAGCAGCGCGGCGGGGGGGCCTCAAGAGACCCAGTACTTC. Translation: CASSAAGGPQETQYF.

The chain employs TRBV6-5 and TRBJ2-3, with D possibly TRBD2 on 6 matching bases. The V end lost 8 bases, the J end lost 4 bases, and 19 bases lay between the germline ends. The germline V gene has CDR1 MNHEY and CDR2 SVGAGI. The CDR3 sequence is 15 residues long. The CDR3 is CASRGGTYGADTQYF. As DNA, the CDR3 is TGTGCCAGCCGGGGCGGGACTTACGGGGCAGATACGCAGTATTTT.

This chain uses TRBV6-6 with TRBJ2-5; D possibly corresponds to TRBD2 (7 bases). The CDR3 spans 16 residues. Looked up from germline, CDR1 is MNHNY and CDR2 is SVGAGI (reference sequence). V lost 5 bases and J lost 2, with 18 bases in between. DNA of the CDR3: TGTGCCAGCAGTAGCCTAGGGGGGGGGTCTCAAGAGACCCAGTACTTC. Translated, it gives CASSSLGGGSQETQYF.